The next 26 T cell receptor beta chains were all read from a single sample in a study of T cell responses to AZD1222 COVID-19 vaccine. Produced via immunoSEQ multiplex PCR; TCRdb's table is partial and in-frame only. The table lists approximately 150,000 clones, about 91% of them singletons. Sequenced here: peripheral blood, sampled 28 days after the second AZD1222 dose. The receptors shown here come from an adult who received the AZD1222 COVID-19 vaccine.

The genes are TRBV10-3 and TRBJ1-4; D is perhaps TRBD1 (5 bases). Germline V gene lookup returns CDR1 ENHRY and CDR2 SYGVKD. V was pared by 3 bases and J by 3 bases, with 14 bases between. The CDR3 is made up of 16 amino acids. In nucleotides, the CDR3 is TGTGCCATCAGTGATCCAGGGAGGGCGGCTAATGAAAAACTGTTTTTT. Protein: CAISDPGRAANEKLFF.

This rearrangement joins TRBV15 to TRBJ1-3; D unclear. The CDR3 is 16 residues long. The germline V and J ends were trimmed by 0 bases and 0 bases, with 9 bases remaining between them. Per germline, CDR1 LNHNV and CDR2 YYDKDF (reference sequence). CDR3 sequence (DNA): TGTGCCACCAGCAGAGATGGATCTGTCTCTGGAAACACCATATATTTT. This gives the protein CATSRDGSVSGNTIYF.

This rearrangement joins TRBV3-1 (or the pseudogene TRBV3-2) to TRBJ1-2; no definite D call. CDR3 length: 14 amino acids. Looked up from germline, CDR1 is LGHDT and CDR2 is YNNKEL (reference sequence). The V gene lost 6 bases and the J gene lost 5 bases, with 16 bases spanning the gap. CDR3 loop: CASSPLFGGYGYTF. The CDR3 DNA is TGTGCCAGCAGTCCCCTGTTTGGAGGGTATGGCTACACCTTC.

The chain combines TRBV30 with TRBJ1-1; D unresolved. The V and J ends lost 2 bases and 1 base respectively, with 5 bases between them. CDR1 is GTSNPN, CDR2 SVGIG, per germline (reference sequence). The CDR3 runs to 12 residues. CDR3 sequence reads: CAWSWGNTEAFF. In nucleotides, the CDR3 is TGTGCCTGGAGTTGGGGGAACACTGAAGCTTTCTTT.

This chain connects TRBV28 to TRBJ1-2; D gene ambiguous. The V end lost 4 bases, the J end lost 0 bases, and 0 bases lay between the germline ends. This CDR3 is built from 11 residues. The germline CDR1 and CDR2 sequences are MDHEN and SYDVKM. CDR3 loop: CASSSNYGYTF. The DNA for the CDR3 is TGTGCCAGCAGTTCTAACTATGGCTACACCTTC.

This clone was detected only once. The chain is built from TRBV7-2 and TRBJ1-1, with D perhaps TRBD1 (6 bases). Germline CDR1 SGHTA, CDR2 FQGNSA. The CDR3 contains 14 residues. V lost 7 bases to trimming and J lost 2 bases, with 14 bases between them. For the CDR3, the DNA is TGTGCCAGCACCCGTACAGGGTTAAACACTGAAGCTTTCTTT. Translated, it gives CASTRTGLNTEAFF.

The V gene is TRBV5-8, the J gene TRBJ2-1; no clear D gene. The CDR3 extends over 12 amino acids. Trimming stripped 0 bases from V and 6 bases from J, with 4 bases between. Germline V gene sequence: CDR1 SGHTS, CDR2 YDEGEE. DNA for the CDR3: TGTGCCAGCAGCTTGGACAGCAATGAGCAGTTCTTC. Translated: CASSLDSNEQFF.

DNA for the CDR3: TGTGCCAGCAGCTTAGCTAGGGGCTCCTATGGCTACACCTTC. Its protein is CASSLARGSYGYTF. This chain links TRBV7-2 with TRBJ1-2; tentatively, D is TRBD1 (5 bases). V was trimmed by 0 bases and J by 4 bases, leaving 9 bases between them. The CDR3 extends over 14 amino acids. CDR1 is SGHTA and CDR2 is FQGNSA in the germline V gene.

V is TRBV6-1 and J is TRBJ1-2, with TRBD1 matching over 8 bases. Germline trimming cut 2 bases from V and 8 bases from J; bases unmatched to any gene: 4. CDR1 is MNHNS, CDR2 SASEGT, per germline. The CDR3 runs 13 residues. CDR3 sequence (DNA): TGTGCCAGCAGTGAACACAGGGGGGAAGGCTACACCTTC. This sequence encodes CASSEHRGEGYTF.

The chain uses TRBV7-8 and TRBJ2-5; D assignment may be TRBD1 or TRBD2 (5 bases each). The CDR3 is 12 amino acids. Germline CDR1 SGHVS, CDR2 FQNEAQ. V lost 3 bases and J 5 bases, leaving 7 bases between the germline ends. This CDR3 is CASSFGAETQYF. CDR3 coding DNA: TGTGCCAGCAGCTTCGGGGCGGAGACCCAGTACTTC.

The chain has TRBV12-3 or TRBV12-4 and TRBJ2-3; D is unclear. V dropped 4 bases and J dropped 4 bases, with 9 bases sitting between them. The CDR3 is made up of 13 amino acids. The CDR3 DNA follows: TGTGCCAGCAGTTCCTCGCGCTCAGATACGCAGTATTTT. As protein: CASSSSRSDTQYF.

The chain couples TRBV7-8 to TRBJ1-1; 8 positions agree with TRBD1. CDR1 and CDR2 from the germline V gene are SGHVS and FQNEAQ. Trimming at V came to 5 bases and at J to 8 bases, leaving 13 bases not matched to a gene. This CDR3 is 15 amino acids long. The DNA of the CDR3 is TGTGCCAGCAGCCCCGTGGTGGACAGGGTCGTGGAAGCTTTCTTT. The encoded protein is CASSPVVDRVVEAFF.

In this sample, this clone turned up a few times. The J gene is TRBJ1-1, the V gene TRBV9, with no clear D. Germline V lookup: CDR1 SGDLS, CDR2 YYNGEE. V was cut by 4 bases and J by 1 base, with 8 bases left in between. The CDR3 runs 13 residues. The CDR3 reads CASSPDWNTEAFF. The DNA for the CDR3 is TGTGCCAGCAGCCCTGACTGGAACACTGAAGCTTTCTTT.

The chain carries TRBV5-1 and TRBJ1-1; a weak D match, TRBD1 (6 bases). There are 15 residues in the CDR3. CDR1 is SGHRS, CDR2 YFSETQ, per germline. V was pared by 5 bases and J by 5 bases, with 19 bases between. The CDR3 DNA sequence: TGCGCCAGCAGAGACCATACACAGGGCGGAACTGAAGCTTTCTTT. Translation gives CASRDHTQGGTEAFF.

This clone was observed a few times. V usage is TRBV11-2 and J usage is TRBJ1-6, with D unresolved. Trimming took 5 bases from V and 2 from J, leaving 10 bases between them. Germline assignment: CDR1 SGHAT and CDR2 FQNNGV. CDR3 length equals 15 residues. The CDR3 DNA sequence: TGTGCCAGCAGCGGATCCCGCGCCTATAATTCACCCCTCCACTTT. Translated, it gives CASSGSRAYNSPLHF.

This sequence joins TRBV4-2 and TRBJ1-2; no firm D call. Germline values: CDR1 LGHNA, CDR2 YNFKEQ. V was clipped by 0 bases and J by 7 bases, with 12 bases between them. The CDR3 loop spans 14 amino acids. The CDR3 bases are TGTGCCAGCAGCCAAGATCTCCAGACGGGTGGCTACACCTTC. Its translation: CASSQDLQTGGYTF.

This sequence joins TRBV6-4 and TRBJ1-6; TRBD1 might be the D (6 bases). Per germline, CDR1 MRHNA and CDR2 SNTAGT. Trimming stripped 6 bases from V and 4 bases from J, with 7 bases between. The CDR3 loop spans 13 amino acids. CDR3 sequence reads: CASRDSYNSPLHF. As DNA, the CDR3 is TGTGCCAGCAGGGACAGTTATAATTCACCCCTCCACTTT.

The rearrangement joins TRBV14 to TRBJ1-1; D not certain. V lost 6 bases and J 10 bases, leaving 21 bases between the germline ends. The CDR3 is made up of 14 amino acids. The V gene's germline CDR1 is SGHDN and CDR2 FVKESK. The CDR3 DNA reads TGTGCCAGCAGTCCTCTCGGTCCCCTGAACACAGCTTTCTTT. This gives the protein CASSPLGPLNTAFF.

The chain uses TRBV2 and TRBJ1-6; 7 nucleotides agree with TRBD1. The CDR3 is 16 amino acids. V shed 5 bases, J shed 7 bases, and the junction held 11 bases outside the gene matches. The germline CDR1 and CDR2 sequences are SNHLY and FYNNEI. This chain's CDR3 is CASSKVRDRMNSPLHF. In nucleotides, the CDR3 is TGTGCCAGCAGTAAAGTCCGGGACAGAATGAATTCACCCCTCCACTTT.

The DNA for the CDR3 is TGTGCCAGCAGCTTTATCAGGGGGCGCGGCTATGGCTACACCTTC. Residues: CASSFIRGRGYGYTF. The chain is built from TRBV5-6 and TRBJ1-2; 8 bases match TRBD1. Germline V CDR1 and CDR2: SGHDT, YYEEEE. This CDR3 has 15 residues. After removal of 2 bases from V and 4 bases from J, the junction contained 7 bases not matched to a gene.

This clone was recorded once. The chain joins TRBV29-1 to TRBJ2-5, with D unresolved. CDR1 SQVTM and CDR2 ANQGSEA come from the germline V gene. V was trimmed by 4 bases and J by 3 bases, leaving 12 bases between them. The CDR3 is 13 residues long. CDR3 in amino acids: CSVAPYSEETQYF. In DNA, the CDR3 is TGCAGCGTTGCCCCCTACTCTGAAGAGACCCAGTACTTC.

The rearrangement links TRBV6-2 or TRBV6-3 to TRBJ1-3; no clear D gene. This CDR3 has 17 residues. V was shortened by 4 bases and J by 1 base, with 17 bases between the two germline ends. Germline CDR1 MNHEY, CDR2 SVGEGT. The CDR3 protein is CASSFSAGQTSGNTIYF. The CDR3 DNA follows: TGTGCCAGCAGTTTCTCCGCCGGGCAGACTTCTGGAAACACCATATATTTT.

The CDR3 DNA follows: TGTGCCAGCAGCCGGGGGGCAGGGGAGAACACTGAAGCTTTCTTT. Translating gives CASSRGAGENTEAFF. The rearrangement links TRBV9 to TRBJ1-1; tentatively, D is TRBD1 (6 bases). Looked up from germline, CDR1 is SGDLS and CDR2 is YYNGEE. The CDR3 has 15 residues. Deletions cut 4 bases from V and 1 base from J, with 14 bases between.

The chain links TRBV6-5 to TRBJ1-2, with D unresolved. CDR3 length equals 15 residues. Germline V gene sequence: CDR1 MNHEY, CDR2 SVGAGI. Trimming took 0 bases from V and 3 from J, leaving 11 bases between them. CDR3 region: CASSYSSASYYGYTF. The DNA for the CDR3 is TGTGCCAGCAGTTACTCGTCAGCCTCCTACTATGGCTACACCTTC.

The V gene is TRBV7-2, the J gene TRBJ2-1; D is perhaps TRBD2 (6 bases). V shed 6 bases and J shed 5 bases, with 17 bases lying between them. Looked up from germline, CDR1 is SGHTA and CDR2 is FQGNSA. This CDR3 contains 15 residues. The CDR3 region is CASSPRVAGNNEQFF. Here the CDR3 DNA reads TGTGCCAGCAGTCCCCGGGTGGCGGGAAACAATGAGCAGTTCTTC.

The chain carries TRBV5-8 and TRBJ1-3; unclear D gene. Germline V gene sequence: CDR1 SGHTS, CDR2 YDEGEE. This CDR3 region has 12 residues. V was cut by 2 bases and J by 4 bases, with 4 bases left in between. In nucleotides, the CDR3 is TGTGCCAGCAGCTTTAGGGGAAACACCATATATTTT. This sequence encodes CASSFRGNTIYF. Combining the CDR3 with reference TRBV5-8 and TRBJ1-3 gives the whole variable domain EAGVTQSPTHLIKTRGQQATLRCSPISGHTSVYWYQQALGLGLQFLLWYDEGEERNRGNFPPRFSGRQFPNYSSELNVNALELEDSALYLCASSFRGNTIYFGEGSWLTVV.